Listed below are T cell receptor beta chains from one sample, sequenced in a study of blood T cell repertoires in COVID-19. Sequencing was performed with immunoSEQ multiplex PCR; in TCRdb, only in-frame clones are kept and a portion is missing. The data show 110,000 to 150,000 clones, 79% seen once. The specimen was peripheral blood. All receptors derive from a man aged 60 to 69 with acute or convalescent COVID-19. Both conserved end residues are part of each CDR3. A D gene is named only where the DNA matches it firmly. Some rows have no size entry. The others give once, few or many, or a class for an expanded clone.

CACFGGGNYGYTF | TGTGCCTGTTTTGGGGGGGGAAACTATGGCTACACCTTC | TRBJ1-2 | TRBV12-3/TRBV12-4 | - | - | 13
CASSQDQGGEQYF | TGTGCCAGCAGCCAAGACCAGGGAGGCGAGCAGTACTTC | TRBJ2-7 | TRBV3-1/TRBV3-2 | - | - | 13
CASSFQGPGAQETQYF | TGTGCCAGCAGCTTCCAGGGCCCAGGGGCCCAAGAGACCCAGTACTTC | TRBJ2-5 | TRBV7-2 | - | - | 16
CSASKGELNGEQYF | TGCAGTGCTAGTAAGGGGGAGCTGAATGGCGAGCAGTACTTC | TRBJ2-7 | TRBV20-1 | - | - | 14
CASTAGTGIYEQYF | TGTGCCAGTACCGCCGGGACAGGGATCTACGAGCAGTACTTC | TRBJ2-7 | TRBV19 | - | TRBD1 | 14
CASSALTSGRGNTQYF | TGTGCCAGCAGTGCCCTTACTAGCGGGCGTGGGAATACGCAGTATTTT | TRBJ2-3 | TRBV28 | few | TRBD2 | 16
CASSSDRDRQFF | TGTGCCAGCAGTTCCGACAGGGATAGGCAGTTCTTC | TRBJ2-1 | TRBV28 | - | TRBD1 | 12
CASSLLVDSQGTNEKLFF | TGCGCCAGCAGCTTGCTGGTGGACAGCCAAGGAACTAATGAAAAACTGTTTTTT | TRBJ1-4 | TRBV5-1 | - | - | 18
CASSRTGGRQPQHF | TGTGCCAGCAGCCGGACAGGGGGAAGGCAGCCCCAGCATTTT | TRBJ1-5 | TRBV11-2 | few | TRBD1 | 14
CASSLNRVETQYF | TGTGCCAGCAGCTTAAACAGGGTGGAGACCCAGTACTTC | TRBJ2-5 | TRBV11-3 | - | - | 13
CASSPRQGLISTDTQYF | TGTGCCAGCAGCCCCCGACAGGGCCTAATAAGCACAGATACGCAGTATTTT | TRBJ2-3 | TRBV9 | - | TRBD1 | 17
CASSLSVAGNQPQHF | TGTGCCAGCAGTTTGAGTGTGGCGGGCAATCAGCCCCAGCATTTT | TRBJ1-5 | TRBV28 | - | - | 15
CATIQGLYGYTF | TGTGCCACCATACAGGGGCTCTATGGCTACACCTTC | TRBJ1-2 | TRBV28 | - | TRBD1 | 12
CSSRSRGDEKLFF | TGCAGCTCTCGTAGCAGGGGAGATGAAAAACTGTTTTTT | TRBJ1-4 | TRBV29-1 | - | - | 13
CASSLALAERTDTQYF | TGTGCCAGCAGTTTAGCGCTAGCGGAACGCACAGATACGCAGTATTTT | TRBJ2-3 | TRBV27 | - | TRBD2 | 16
CASSLGLLSNQPQHF | TGTGCCAGCAGCTTAGGGCTTCTTAGCAATCAGCCCCAGCATTTT | TRBJ1-5 | TRBV11-2 | - | - | 15
CASSLGGSLFF | TGTGCCAGCAGCTTGGGCGGATCTTTGTTTTTT | TRBJ1-4 | TRBV5-5 | - | - | 11
CASSFSGLTYEQYF | TGTGCCAGCAGCTTTAGCGGACTAACCTACGAGCAGTACTTC | TRBJ2-7 | TRBV7-9 | - | - | 14
CASTTGSTGELFF | TGTGCCAGCACCACAGGTTCGACTGGGGAGCTGTTTTTT | TRBJ2-2 | TRBV28 | - | - | 13
CAWSVAGLAQPQHF | TGTGCCTGGAGTGTAGCAGGGCTGGCTCAGCCCCAGCATTTT | TRBJ1-5 | TRBV30 | once | - | 14
CASSEKRAYNEQFF | TGTGCCAGCAGTGAAAAGCGGGCTTACAATGAGCAGTTCTTC | TRBJ2-1 | TRBV2 | - | - | 14
CASSQGSGTGDNYGYTF | TGCGCCAGCAGCCAAGGCTCAGGGACAGGAGATAACTATGGCTACACCTTC | TRBJ1-2 | TRBV4-3 | - | TRBD1 | 17
CASSIDGGNQETQYF | TGTGCCAGTAGTATAGACGGAGGGAACCAAGAGACCCAGTACTTC | TRBJ2-5 | TRBV19 | - | - | 15
CASSIGANQETQYF | TGTGCCAGTAGTATAGGTGCTAACCAAGAGACCCAGTACTTC | TRBJ2-5 | TRBV19 | - | - | 14
CASSQYRSPYNEQFF | TGTGCCAGCAGCCAGTACAGGTCACCTTACAATGAGCAGTTCTTC | TRBJ2-1 | TRBV14 | once | - | 15
CASSEDRRRGAQKRDQPQHF | TGTGCCAGCAGTGAAGATCGTCGGCGGGGGGCGCAAAAAAGGGATCAGCCCCAGCATTTT | TRBJ1-5 | TRBV6-1 | - | - | 20
CASSREVNYGYTF | TGTGCCAGCAGCAGAGAGGTAAACTATGGCTACACCTTC | TRBJ1-2 | TRBV6-2/TRBV6-3 | - | - | 13
CASSLGVGQGAHQPQHF | TGTGCCAGCAGCTTAGGGGTCGGACAGGGGGCTCATCAGCCCCAGCATTTT | TRBJ1-5 | TRBV7-9 | - | TRBD1 | 17
CASNGPGGKLFF | TGTGCCAGCAACGGACCCGGGGGAAAACTGTTTTTT | TRBJ1-4 | TRBV6-5 | - | - | 12
CASSLEARATYEQYF | TGCGCCAGCAGCTTGGAGGCCAGGGCAACCTACGAGCAGTACTTC | TRBJ2-7 | TRBV5-1 | - | - | 15
CASSQEGYYTEAFF | TGTGCCAGCAGCCAGGAGGGGTATTACACTGAAGCTTTCTTT | TRBJ1-1 | TRBV3-1/TRBV3-2 | - | - | 14
CASSLRGGQETQYF | TGTGCCAGTAGTCTCCGCGGGGGCCAAGAGACCCAGTACTTC | TRBJ2-5 | TRBV19 | - | TRBD2 | 14
CASNEGIVGTEAFF | TGTGCCAGTAATGAGGGTATTGTTGGCACTGAAGCTTTCTTT | TRBJ1-1 | TRBV19 | - | - | 14
CASSQVRAESYGYTF | TGTGCCAGCAGCCAAGTTAGAGCGGAGTCGTATGGCTACACCTTC | TRBJ1-2 | TRBV3-1/TRBV3-2 | once | - | 15
CASSLSGDRGNQPQHF | TGTGCCAGCAGCCTTAGCGGGGACAGGGGAAATCAGCCCCAGCATTTT | TRBJ1-5 | TRBV7-2 | few | TRBD1 | 16
CASSPGGYEKLFF | TGTGCCAGCAGCCCCGGGGGATATGAAAAACTGTTTTTT | TRBJ1-4 | TRBV28 | - | - | 13
CASSLRTGGSYYEQYF | TGTGCCAGCAGCCTACGGACAGGGGGGTCGTACTACGAGCAGTACTTC | TRBJ2-7 | TRBV7-2 | - | TRBD1 | 16
CASSVRTSGRPYEQYF | TGTGCCAGCAGCGTCCGGACTAGCGGGAGACCCTACGAGCAGTACTTC | TRBJ2-7 | TRBV5-6 | - | TRBD2 | 16
CASSRDSYNEQFF | TGTGCCAGCAGCCGAGACTCGTACAATGAGCAGTTCTTC | TRBJ2-1 | TRBV7-3 | - | - | 13